This T cell receptor (beta chain) emerged from a study of T cells in localized non-small cell lung cancer. Method: immunoSEQ multiplex PCR; TCRdb's copy keeps in-frame clones and lacks some. This sample has 130,000 or so clones, with roughly 90% found just once. The V and J ends lost 1 base and 7 bases, in that order; junction bases with no gene match: 4. In germline, CDR1 is SGHRS, CDR2 YFSETQ. The CDR3 runs 14 residues. The source is a female donor older than 55 with stage I lung adenocarcinoma. The genes are TRBV5-1 and TRBJ2-7; 11 bases agree with TRBD2. Sequencing was performed on peripheral blood, taken before any cancer treatment. This CDR3 reads CASSLIAGGREQYF. The CDR3 coding sequence is TGCGCCAGCAGCTTGATAGCGGGAGGGCGTGAGCAGTACTTC.